These 21 T cell receptor beta chains came from one sample sequenced in a study of cytomegalovirus exposure and HLA in healthy donors. The PCR had 60 Vbeta and 13 Jbeta primers. Clones were read by immunoSEQ multiplex PCR, and TCRdb kept only the in-frame ones, dropping some. The sample comprises around 40,000 clones, 60% to 80% of which are singletons, and roughly 1.5% rests with the top ten. The sample consisted of PBMCs. The receptor source for this set is a man in his thirties or forties in good health and CMV-seronegative.

This chain connects TRBV6-6 to TRBJ1-1; 8 nucleotides align to TRBD1. Germline CDR1 and CDR2: MNHNY and SVGAGI (reference sequence). The CDR3 sequence is 14 residues long. V was clipped by 0 bases and J by 6 bases; unmatched bases: 3. In DNA, the CDR3 is TGTGCCAGCAGTTACTCCAGGGGGCGGGCTGAAGCTTTCTTT. Translation: CASSYSRGRAEAFF.

On this clone: One end of the junction is discordant with germline, which a read error may explain. The chain is built from TRBV11-2 and TRBJ2-3; 11 nucleotides match TRBD2. There are 16 residues in the CDR3. The germline CDR1 and CDR2 sequences are SGHAT and FQNNGV. CDR3 sequence: CASSLEHVLAGVTQYF. The CDR3, as DNA: TGTGCCAGCAGCCTAGAACACGTACTAGCGGGAGTTACGCAGTATTTT.

The chain carries TRBV7-2 and TRBJ2-2; a weak D match, TRBD1 (6 bases). V was shortened by 5 bases and J by 7 bases, with 14 bases between the two germline ends. The CDR3 runs 14 residues. Per the germline V gene, CDR1 is SGHTA and CDR2 is FQGNSA. The CDR3 spells CASSPSPRGGELFF. The CDR3 bases are TGTGCCAGCAGCCCCTCCCCCAGGGGCGGGGAGCTGTTTTTT. The whole variable domain, remainder taken from reference TRBV7-2 and TRBJ2-2, is GAGVSQSPSNKVTEKGKDVELRCDPISGHTALYWYRQSLGQGLEFLIYFQGNSAPDKSGLPSDRFSAERTGGSVSTLTIQRTQQEDSAVYLCASSPSPRGGELFFGEGSRLTVL.

The rearrangement links TRBV10-3 to TRBJ2-5, with D perhaps TRBD2 (5 bases). This CDR3 is 12 amino acids long. Trimming took 6 bases from V and 4 from J, leaving 9 bases between them. Germline CDR1 reads ENHRY; CDR2 reads SYGVKD. The CDR3 region has the DNA TGTGCCATCAGCACTAGTGGAGAGACCCAGTACTTC. Translated: CAISTSGETQYF.

In its sample, this clone was seen once. The V call is TRBV29-1, the J call TRBJ1-1, with TRBD1 identical over 7 bases. The CDR3 has 14 residues. Germline V gene sequence: CDR1 SQVTM, CDR2 ANQGSEA. Trimming removed 3 bases from V and 1 base from J; junction bases left unmatched: 5. This CDR3 reads CSVDEGATNTEAFF. The CDR3 nucleotides are TGCAGCGTTGATGAGGGGGCAACGAACACTGAAGCTTTCTTT.

The rearrangement uses TRBV4-1 and TRBJ2-2; 7 bases fit TRBD2. Per germline, CDR1 MGHRA and CDR2 YSYEKL. The CDR3 is made up of 16 amino acids. The junction had 8 bases not matched to a gene; V was cut back by 3 bases and J by 4 bases. The CDR3 protein is CASSHTTGTTTGELFF. In DNA form, the CDR3 reads TGCGCCAGCAGCCATACCACCGGGACTACCACCGGGGAGCTGTTTTTT.

The chain joins TRBV7-2 to TRBJ2-5; 9 bases align to TRBD1. The CDR3 is made up of 16 amino acids. V dropped 5 bases and J dropped 4; count of bases not matched to a gene: 11. Germline V gene data show CDR1 as SGHTA and CDR2 as FQGNSA. In DNA, the CDR3 is TGTGCCAGCAGCAACAACAGGGGGCTGAGAGGAGAGACCCAGTACTTC. Amino acids: CASSNNRGLRGETQYF.

The rearrangement joins TRBV6-5 to TRBJ2-3; TRBD2 aligns across 7 bases. The CDR3 consists of 15 residues. V lost 7 bases to trimming and J lost 4 bases; unmatched junction nucleotides: 11. The germline CDR1 and CDR2 sequences are MNHEY and SVGAGI. In DNA, the CDR3 is TGTGCCAGCACGTCGTGGGAGGGTGGCTCAGATACGCAGTATTTT. Protein product: CASTSWEGGSDTQYF.

This clone has only one observation. The chain recombines TRBV18 with TRBJ2-2, with a weak D call TRBD1 (5 bases). The V gene lost 6 bases and the J gene lost 0 bases, with 11 bases spanning the gap. Germline loops: CDR1 KGHSH, CDR2 LQKENI. The CDR3 has 15 amino acids. The CDR3 DNA is TGTGCCAGCTCCGCCGACAGAACGAACACCGGGGAGCTGTTTTTT. It translates to CASSADRTNTGELFF.

This rearrangement joins TRBV27 to TRBJ2-7, with TRBD2 identical over 10 bases. CDR1 is MNHEY, CDR2 SMNVEV, per germline (reference sequence). This CDR3 has 13 residues. The J segment lost 4 bases and the V segment lost 9 bases, leaving 6 bases of the junction unmatched. The CDR3 DNA sequence: TGTGCCAGTGGCCCTAGCGGGAGTTACGAGCAGTACTTC. Its protein product is CASGPSGSYEQYF.

The CDR3 nucleotides are TGTGCCAGCAGCTCCCGGACAGGGGTGAACACTGAAGCTTTCTTT. It codes for CASSSRTGVNTEAFF. The chain couples TRBV7-8 to TRBJ1-1, with TRBD1 identical over 9 bases. V dropped 4 bases and J dropped 0; count of bases not matched to a gene: 3. Germline V gives CDR1 SGHVS, CDR2 FQNEAQ. This CDR3 contains 15 residues.

The chain combines TRBV18 with TRBJ2-5; tentative D call: TRBD1 (5 bases). Germline-derived CDR1 and CDR2 are KGHSH and LQKENI. The length of the CDR3 is 13 residues. V was clipped by 3 bases and J by 2 bases, with 7 bases between them. The CDR3 coding sequence is TGTGCCAGCTCACCGGACATGCAAGAGACCCAGTACTTC. As protein: CASSPDMQETQYF.

The chain joins TRBV10-2 to TRBJ2-5, with 11 bases aligning to TRBD2. This CDR3 is 16 amino acids long. V shed 0 bases, J shed 5 bases, and the junction held 5 bases outside the gene matches. In germline, CDR1 is WSHSY, CDR2 SAAADI. The CDR3 sequence: CASSESRVAGGETQYF. CDR3 nucleotides: TGCGCCAGCAGTGAGTCGAGGGTAGCGGGAGGGGAGACCCAGTACTTC.

V and J are TRBV11-2 and TRBJ2-7; 8 nucleotides align to TRBD1. V lost 0 bases to trimming and J lost 7 bases; unmatched junction nucleotides: 8. The CDR3 is 15 amino acids. Germline V gene sequence: CDR1 SGHAT, CDR2 FQNNGV. DNA of the CDR3: TGTGCCAGCAGCTTAGATGGGGGGACAGGACGGGAGCAGTACTTC. Encoded protein: CASSLDGGTGREQYF.

The chain has TRBV7-6 and TRBJ2-5; the D gene is possibly TRBD2 (7 bases). V lost 5 bases, J lost 5 bases, and 15 bases lay in between. There are 14 residues in the CDR3. In germline, CDR1 is SGHVS, CDR2 FNYEAQ. The CDR3 spells CASSRAGEGETQYF. The DNA of the CDR3 is TGTGCCAGCAGCCGAGCAGGGGAGGGGGAGACCCAGTACTTC.

The table lists this clone with a few counts. The chain employs TRBV4-3 and TRBJ2-3; TRBD2 is a possible D gene (6 bases). The CDR3 length is 18 residues. From germline, CDR1 is LGHNA and CDR2 YSLEER. V lost 0 bases to trimming and J lost 3 bases, with 19 bases between them. The CDR3 nucleotides are TGCGCCAGCAGCCAAGATCCCTTGGGACTGACAGTAACAGATACGCAGTATTTT. Its translation: CASSQDPLGLTVTDTQYF.

The J gene is TRBJ2-1, the V gene TRBV19, with TRBD2 matching 12 bases. The CDR3 has 16 residues. Germline values: CDR1 LNHDA, CDR2 SQIVND (reference sequence). V shed 3 bases, J shed 3 bases, and the junction held 3 bases outside the gene matches. The CDR3 nucleotides read TGTGCCAGTAGTATCCTGACTAGCGGGGGCTACAATGAGCAGTTCTTC. Translation: CASSILTSGGYNEQFF.

Concerning this clone: A junction boundary mismatches the germline segment, possibly from a read error. The J gene is TRBJ2-3, the V gene TRBV2; 11 bases line up with TRBD2. Germline CDR1 SNHLY, CDR2 FYNNEI. The CDR3 sequence is 12 residues long. CDR3 protein: CASSGSPSGRNF. The CDR3 nucleotides are TGTGCCAGCAGTGGGTCGCCTAGCGGGAGGAATTTT. Supplemented by reference TRBV2 and TRBJ2-3, the full variable domain reads EPEVTQTPSHQVTQMGQEVILRCVPISNHLYFYWYRQILGQKVEFLVSFYNNEISEKSEIFDDQFSVERPDGSNFTLKIRSTKLEDSAMYFCASSGSPSGRNFGPGTRLTVL.

The chain employs TRBV28 and TRBJ2-2; D not resolved. Trimming stripped 2 bases from V and 1 base from J, with 11 bases between. Germline CDR1 is MDHEN and CDR2 is SYDVKM. The CDR3 runs 16 residues. CDR3 loop: CASSLNLAENTGELFF. CDR3 DNA sequence: TGTGCCAGCAGTTTAAATTTGGCGGAGAACACCGGGGAGCTGTTTTTT. Supplemented by reference TRBV28 and TRBJ2-2, the full variable domain reads DVKVTQSSRYLVKRTGEKVFLECVQDMDHENMFWYRQDPGLGLRLIYFSYDVKMKEKGDIPEGYSVSREKKERFSLILESASTNQTSMYLCASSLNLAENTGELFFGEGSRLTVL.

This clone appeared a single time. The chain uses TRBV18 and TRBJ2-7, with D possibly TRBD2 on 5 matching bases. The CDR3 has 14 amino acids. Germline V gives CDR1 KGHSH, CDR2 LQKENI. Between the trimmed V and J ends, which lost 3 bases and 3 bases, there was a span of 12 bases. CDR3 bases: TGTGCCAGCTCACCTAACAGCGGATACTACGAGCAGTACTTC. Translation gives CASSPNSGYYEQYF.

As concerns this clone: Other DNA sequences in the same sample also yield this CDR3. The chain is built from TRBV5-1 and TRBJ2-7; D remains unclear. The CDR3 length is 12 residues. Germline CDR1 SGHRS, CDR2 YFSETQ. The V end was cut by 1 base, the J end by 2 bases, with 4 bases between. CDR3 sequence reads: CASSLTTYEQYF. The CDR3 coding sequence is TGCGCCAGCAGCTTGACAACCTACGAGCAGTACTTC.